This TCR beta chain was profiled in a study of blood T cells in healthy people across ages. A second PCR, run for about 7 to 11 cycles, used a sample-barcoded 5' primer plus a J-beta primer mix. Every individual sample yielded 2.5 million or more paired-end reads (each containing CDR3). TCRdb independently ran MiXCR on the 5' RACE reads; one entry per CDR3 protein. Altogether 1.5 million to 2 million distinct CDR3 sequences are present, approximately 28% being singletons, with the ten largest covering roughly 8%. In the case of this clonotype: No antigen is known for it. The junction and the germline gene differ at one end; a read error may be behind it.

Points from the study as a whole: Significant beta diversity loss was already apparent by age approximately 38, declining roughly linearly.

The CDR3 has 14 residues. CDR1 is WSHSY, CDR2 SAAADI, per germline. The sample, approximately 11 milliliters of peripheral blood, was drawn from each donor. PBMCs numbering at least 6.5 million were isolated per sample. V gene TRBV10-2 combines with J gene TRBJ1-4, with 7 positions matching TRBD1. Sequenced material: blood. This sequence originates from a woman in her twenties or thirties in good health. CDR3 amino acids: CASSPGGANEKPFF. In DNA, the CDR3 is TGCGCCAGCAGCCCAGGGGGGGCTAATGAAAAACCGTTTTTT.